The T cell receptor beta chain under discussion was sequenced for a study of cytomegalovirus exposure and HLA in healthy donors. Overall study: Unique TCRs from HLA-typed donors, around 93 million of them, were held in an early data release. Findings and caveats of the study: DRB1 had the most TCR associations and HLA-C the fewest, a later analysis found, with rates varying by HLA locus. According to reports, the classifier identified cytomegalovirus status with high specificity and sensitivity. Three chains linked to CMV were shown in vitro to be specific for CMV antigens.

This clone was seen only a few times. As yet, its antigen is unknown. The germline V gene has CDR1 ENHRY and CDR2 SYGVKD. V was trimmed by 2 bases and J by 0 bases, leaving 7 bases between them. CDR3 length: 14 amino acids. It was with 60 Vbeta and 13 Jbeta primers that the PCR ran. TCRdb's table, derived via immunoSEQ multiplex PCR, lists solely in-frame clones and lacks some. The data show 85,000 to 100,000 clones, under 85% seen once. The chain employs TRBV10-3 and TRBJ1-1; possibly TRBD1 for D (6 bases). The source material was PBMCs. The receptor comes from a man aged 50 to 60 in good health and CMV-seropositive. The CDR3 DNA is TGTGCCATCAGTGAGGCAGGGGTGAACACTGAAGCTTTCTTT. Protein: CAISEAGVNTEAFF.